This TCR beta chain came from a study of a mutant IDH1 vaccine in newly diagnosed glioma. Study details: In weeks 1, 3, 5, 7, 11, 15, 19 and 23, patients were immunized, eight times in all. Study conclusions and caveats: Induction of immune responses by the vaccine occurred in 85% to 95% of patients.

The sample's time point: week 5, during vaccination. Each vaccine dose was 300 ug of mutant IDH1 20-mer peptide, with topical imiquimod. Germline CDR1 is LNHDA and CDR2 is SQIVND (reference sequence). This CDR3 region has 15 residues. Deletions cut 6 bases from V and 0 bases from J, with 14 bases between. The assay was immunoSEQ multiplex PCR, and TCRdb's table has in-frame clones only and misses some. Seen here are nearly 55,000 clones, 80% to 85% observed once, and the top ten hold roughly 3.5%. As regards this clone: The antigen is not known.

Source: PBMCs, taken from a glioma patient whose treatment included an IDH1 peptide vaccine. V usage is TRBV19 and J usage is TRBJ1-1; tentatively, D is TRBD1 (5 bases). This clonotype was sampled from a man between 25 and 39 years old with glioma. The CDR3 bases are TGTGCCAGTAGGAGGGGTTCGGACATGAACACTGAAGCTTTCTTT. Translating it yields CASRRGSDMNTEAFF.